The clone carrying this T cell receptor beta chain has more than one count but fewer than ten. The V gene's germline CDR1 is SGHDT and CDR2 YYEEEE. The CDR3 is 16 amino acids. The trim removed 4 bases at V and 8 bases at J, leaving 15 bases unmatched. The entry originates in a study of T cell responses to AZD1222 COVID-19 vaccine. Clones were sequenced by immunoSEQ multiplex PCR, and TCRdb holds only the in-frame ones, with some missing. The sample holds over 150,000 clones, 90% seen once. The receptor was derived from an adult in good health. Sequences were derived from peripheral blood, sampled on day 0 of AZD1222 vaccination. The chain couples TRBV5-6 to TRBJ1-2; 9 bases agree with TRBD1. CDR3 protein: CASSPPGTGSPWGYTF. CDR3 in DNA: TGTGCCAGCAGCCCCCCCGGGACAGGGAGCCCTTGGGGCTACACCTTC. The entire variable domain, with the rest obtained from reference TRBV5-6 and TRBJ1-2, is as follows: DAGVTQSPTHLIKTRGQQVTLRCSPKSGHDTVSWYQQALGQGPQFIFQYYEEEERQRGNFPDRFSGHQFPNYSSELNVNALLLGDSALYLCASSPPGTGSPWGYTFGSGTRLTVV.